The rows below give T cell receptor beta chains drawn from one sample of a study of T-cell reconstitution after alpha-beta-depleted transplantation in children. TCRdb reprocessed the PCR reads via MiXCR and lists one record per CDR3 protein. This table has some 600,000 distinct CDR3 sequences, 13% appearing once. Sequenced here: PBMCs, mostly from graft donor cells, sampled 360 days after TCRalphabeta/CD19-depleted stem cell transplant. These receptors all stem from a male patient between 10 and 17 years old who had a stem cell transplant for acute myeloid leukemia, so the T cells may come from the graft donor. CDR3s include the opening cysteine and the closing phenylalanine or tryptophan. D genes are given only for firm matches. Rows give clone size only sometimes, using once, few, many, or a class for an expanded clone.

>TRBD2|TRBV6-2/TRBV6-3|many|TRBJ2-7
CASRFWTSGTYEQYF
TGTGCCAGCAGATTTTGGACTAGCGGTACCTACGAGCAGTACTTC
>-|TRBV7-2|few|TRBJ2-4
CASSLDPGLAKNIQYF
TGTGCCAGCAGCTTAGACCCAGGGTTAGCCAAAAACATTCAGTACTTC
>-|TRBV12-3/TRBV12-4|few|TRBJ2-7
CASSPGAGVPYEQYF
TGTGCCAGCAGCCCCGGGGCAGGGGTTCCCTACGAGCAGTACTTC
>-|TRBV5-1|few|TRBJ2-5
CASSLIRGETQYF
TGCGCCAGCAGCTTGATACGGGGAGAGACCCAGTACTTC
>-|TRBV4-3|many|TRBJ2-1
CASSQDQASRWFF
TGCGCCAGCAGCCAAGACCAAGCTAGCCGGTGGTTCTTC
>TRBD2|TRBV20-1|-|TRBJ2-2
CSAPGGLAGDTGELFF
TGCAGTGCACCAGGGGGACTAGCGGGAGACACCGGGGAGCTGTTTTTT
>-|TRBV9|many|TRBJ1-1
CASSPLTEAFF
TGTGCCAGCAGTCCGCTCACTGAAGCTTTCTTT
>TRBD1|TRBV20-1|-|TRBJ2-7
CSAWTGRSYEQYF
TGCAGTGCGTGGACAGGGAGGTCCTACGAGCAGTACTTC
>-|TRBV5-1|many|TRBJ2-7
CASSFGAGSYEQYF
TGCGCCAGCAGCTTTGGAGCGGGCTCCTACGAGCAGTACTTC
>-|TRBV24-1|-|TRBJ2-3
CATSPQPSTDTQYF
TGTGCCACCAGTCCGCAACCTAGCACAGATACGCAGTATTTT
>-|TRBV7-2|few|TRBJ2-3
CASSLDKGADTQYF
TGTGCCAGCAGCTTAGACAAGGGCGCAGATACGCAGTATTTT
>-|TRBV4-3|few|TRBJ2-5
CASSQDLGQETQYF
TGCGCCAGCAGCCAAGATCTAGGGCAAGAGACCCAGTACTTC
>TRBD2|TRBV11-2|-|TRBJ2-7
CASSFGVTSGRLSYEQYF
TGTGCCAGCAGCTTCGGGGTGACTAGCGGGAGGCTCTCCTACGAGCAGTACTTC
>-|TRBV7-2|few|TRBJ2-5
CASSLEGGPPGTQYF
TGTGCCAGCAGCTTAGAGGGGGGCCCCCCAGGGACCCAGTACTTC
>TRBD1|TRBV5-1|-|TRBJ1-1
CASSWAGQTNTEAFF
TGCGCCAGCAGCTGGGCGGGACAGACGAACACTGAAGCTTTCTTT
>-|TRBV12-3/TRBV12-4|-|TRBJ2-7
CASRPGHFYEQYF
TGTGCCAGCAGACCGGGACACTTTTACGAGCAGTACTTC
>TRBD2|TRBV10-3|-|TRBJ2-7
CAITRTSGDYEQYF
TGTGCCATCACCAGGACTAGCGGAGACTACGAGCAGTACTTC
>-|TRBV20-1|few|TRBJ2-6
CSASTPSGANVLTF
TGCAGTGCTAGTACCCCCTCTGGGGCCAACGTCCTGACTTTC
>-|TRBV12-3/TRBV12-4|-|TRBJ2-1
CASSTALLAASSYNEQFF
TGTGCCAGCAGTACCGCCTTACTAGCCGCTAGCTCCTACAATGAGCAGTTCTTC
>-|TRBV20-1|-|TRBJ2-7
CSARDDRRGSYEQYF
TGCAGTGCTAGAGATGATCGGCGGGGCTCCTACGAGCAGTACTTC
>TRBD2|TRBV12-3/TRBV12-4|few|TRBJ2-1
CASSLTGLAGFSYNEQFF
TGTGCCAGCAGTTTAACGGGACTAGCGGGTTTCTCCTACAATGAGCAGTTCTTC
>-|TRBV5-5|-|TRBJ2-2
CASSLVARSTGELFF
TGTGCCAGCAGCTTGGTGGCGAGAAGTACCGGGGAGCTGTTTTTT
>-|TRBV27|few|TRBJ2-1
CASSTGFSYNEQFF
TGTGCCAGCTCTACGGGATTCTCCTACAATGAGCAGTTCTTC
>-|TRBV20-1|few|TRBJ1-2
CSAPSGRNYGYTF
TGCAGTGCTCCATCCGGAAGAAACTATGGCTACACCTTC
>-|TRBV6-2/TRBV6-3|many|TRBJ2-6
CASTGANVLTF
TGTGCCAGCACGGGGGCCAACGTCCTGACTTTC
>-|TRBV18|few|TRBJ1-3
CASPGAGAGNTIYF
TGTGCCAGCCCCGGCGCAGGGGCTGGAAACACCATATATTTT
>-|TRBV24-1|-|TRBJ2-5
CATSDVNRGGETQYF
TGTGCCACCAGTGATGTTAACAGGGGGGGAGAGACCCAGTACTTC
>TRBD2|TRBV6-5|-|TRBJ2-5
CASSYSIASGSSETQYF
TGTGCCAGCAGTTACTCGATAGCTAGCGGGAGTTCAGAGACCCAGTACTTC
>TRBD2|TRBV4-3|many|TRBJ2-3
CASSLTSGFTDTQYF
TGCGCCAGCAGCCTTACTAGCGGCTTCACAGATACGCAGTATTTT
>-|TRBV5-6|-|TRBJ1-5
CASSWGAGSNQPQHF
TGTGCCAGCAGCTGGGGGGCAGGGAGTAATCAGCCCCAGCATTTT
>-|TRBV10-2|few|TRBJ1-6
CASSEVRYNSPLHF
TGCGCCAGCAGTGAGGTCCGGTATAATTCACCCCTCCACTTT
>TRBD1|TRBV7-2|few|TRBJ2-1
CASSSQGVRSYNEQFF
TGTGCCAGCAGCTCCCAGGGGGTTCGGTCCTACAATGAGCAGTTCTTC
>-|TRBV20-1|-|TRBJ2-7
CSASLHGGRVYEQYF
TGCAGTGCTAGCCTACATGGGGGCCGGGTTTACGAGCAGTACTTC